This T cell receptor beta chain was documented in a study of human T cells and chemical hapten exposure. The V gene lost 1 base and the J gene lost 5 bases, with 5 bases spanning the gap. Germline V gene data show CDR1 as KGHSH and CDR2 as LQKENI. CDR3 length equals 13 residues. In its sample, this clonotype ranks as medium-sized. The study used a library that attached unique molecular identifiers to individual cDNA molecules. MiXCR, applied by TCRdb to the RACE reads, yields one record per CDR3 protein. The sample consists of some 15,000 distinct CDR3 sequences, about 17% of them appearing once. Sample time point: patch test 1, 2 weeks after DPC sensitization. The treatment was: therapeutic diphenylcyclopropenone sensitization with weekly scalp DPC.

V and J are TRBV18 and TRBJ2-2, with no clear D. The sequences come from whole blood, collected in connection with sensitization to the hapten diphenylcyclopropenone (DPC). The receptor's source is a woman in her 30s with alopecia areata. Some clones in this sample may be carry-over from other donors' samples. This CDR3 is CASSPQGTGELFF. The DNA of the CDR3 is TGTGCCAGCTCACCACAGGGAACCGGGGAGCTGTTTTTT.